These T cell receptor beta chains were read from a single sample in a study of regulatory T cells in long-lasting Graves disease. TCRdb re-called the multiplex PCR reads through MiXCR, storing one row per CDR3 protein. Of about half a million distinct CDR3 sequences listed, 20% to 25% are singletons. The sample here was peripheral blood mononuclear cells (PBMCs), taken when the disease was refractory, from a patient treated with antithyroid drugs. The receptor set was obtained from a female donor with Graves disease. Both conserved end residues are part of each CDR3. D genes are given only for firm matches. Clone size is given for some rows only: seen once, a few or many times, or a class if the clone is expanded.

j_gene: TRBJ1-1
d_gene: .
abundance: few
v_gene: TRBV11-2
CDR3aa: CASSLASPIIGIRDTEAFF
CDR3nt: TGTGCCAGCAGCTTAGCCTCGCCCATTATTGGGATTCGGGACACTGAAGCTTTCTTT

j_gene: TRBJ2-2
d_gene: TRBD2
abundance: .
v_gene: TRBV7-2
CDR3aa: CASSYGLSGRAGELFF
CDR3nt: TGTGCCAGCAGCTACGGACTAAGCGGGAGGGCCGGGGAGCTGTTTTTT

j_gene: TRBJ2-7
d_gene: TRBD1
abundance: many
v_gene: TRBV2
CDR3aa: CASRGDRGPNEQYF
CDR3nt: TGTGCCAGCAGGGGGGACAGGGGGCCCAACGAGCAGTACTTC

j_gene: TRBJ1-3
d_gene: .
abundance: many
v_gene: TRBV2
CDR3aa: CASSEAGNTIYF
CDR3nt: TGTGCCAGCAGTGAAGCGGGAAACACCATATATTTT

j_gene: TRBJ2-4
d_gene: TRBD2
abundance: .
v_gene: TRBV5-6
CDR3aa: CASSLGLAVSKDIQYF
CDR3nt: TGTGCCAGCAGCTTGGGGCTAGCGGTTAGCAAAGACATTCAGTACTTC

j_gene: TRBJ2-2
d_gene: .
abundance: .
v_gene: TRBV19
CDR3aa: CATKTSGTGELFF
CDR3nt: TGTGCCACCAAAACGTCAGGGACCGGGGAGCTGTTTTTT

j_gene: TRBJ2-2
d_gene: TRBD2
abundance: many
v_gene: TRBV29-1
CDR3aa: CSVRLAGRTGELFF
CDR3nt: TGCAGCGTGAGACTAGCGGGGCGGACCGGGGAGCTGTTTTTT

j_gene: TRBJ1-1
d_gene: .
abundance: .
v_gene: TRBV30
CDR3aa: CAWTRMGHFTEAFF
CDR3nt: TGTGCCTGGACTCGGATGGGACATTTCACTGAAGCTTTCTTT

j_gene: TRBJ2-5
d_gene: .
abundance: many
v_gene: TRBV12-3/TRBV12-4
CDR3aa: CASTISQGVETQYF
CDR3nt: TGTGCCAGCACCATATCACAGGGTGTGGAGACCCAGTACTTC

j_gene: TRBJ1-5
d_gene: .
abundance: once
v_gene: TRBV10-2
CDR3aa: CATSERNQPQHF
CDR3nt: TGCGCCACCAGTGAGAGGAATCAGCCCCAGCATTTT

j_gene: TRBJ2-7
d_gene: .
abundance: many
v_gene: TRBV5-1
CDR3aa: CASSLTQAYEQYF
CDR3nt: TGCGCCAGCAGCTTGACACAGGCATACGAGCAGTACTTC

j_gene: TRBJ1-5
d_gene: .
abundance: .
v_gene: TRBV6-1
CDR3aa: CASTLGVRGQPQHF
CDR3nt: TGTGCCAGCACCCTAGGGGTGAGGGGTCAGCCCCAGCATTTT